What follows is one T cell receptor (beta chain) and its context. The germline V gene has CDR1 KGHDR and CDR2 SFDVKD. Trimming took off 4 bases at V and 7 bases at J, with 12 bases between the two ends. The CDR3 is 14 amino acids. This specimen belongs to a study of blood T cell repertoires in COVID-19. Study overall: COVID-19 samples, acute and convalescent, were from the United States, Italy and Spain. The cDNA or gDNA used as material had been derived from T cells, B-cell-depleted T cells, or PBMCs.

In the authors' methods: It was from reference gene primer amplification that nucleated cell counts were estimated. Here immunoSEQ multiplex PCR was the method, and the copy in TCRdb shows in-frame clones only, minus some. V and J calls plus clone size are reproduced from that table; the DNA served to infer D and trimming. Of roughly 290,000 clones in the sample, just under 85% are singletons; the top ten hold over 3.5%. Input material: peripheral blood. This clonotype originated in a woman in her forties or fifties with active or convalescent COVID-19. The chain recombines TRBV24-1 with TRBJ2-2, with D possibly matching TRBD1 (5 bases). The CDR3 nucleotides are TGTGCCACCAGTGAACACTCAGGGATCGGGGAGCTGTTTTTT. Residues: CATSEHSGIGELFF.